This T cell receptor beta chain was sequenced in a study of T cells in Graves' hyperthyroidism and ophthalmopathy. Germline loops: CDR1 LGHDT, CDR2 YNNKEL (reference sequence). The CDR3 consists of 16 residues. Trimming removed 0 bases from V and 3 bases from J, with 11 bases in between. In its sample, this clonotype was seen many times. Researchers took RNA transcripts and amplified the TCR beta CDR3 regions from them. The TCR CDR3 was amplified in a first-round RT-PCR using the HTBI primer set. TCRdb passed the multiplex PCR reads through MiXCR, listing each CDR3 protein once. This repertoire shows a few hundred thousand distinct CDR3 sequences, under 15% found once; its top ten account for 32%.

Material: blood. The receptor was derived from a woman in her twenties or thirties with Graves' hyperthyroidism. The V gene is TRBV3-1, the J gene TRBJ1-4; D is undetermined. CDR3 bases: TGTGCCAGCAGCCAAGATATGAGGGAACCTAATGAAAAACTGTTTTTT. Its translation is CASSQDMREPNEKLFF.